This passage covers 21 T cell receptor beta chains from one sample sequenced in a study of CD4 T cells in relation to SARS-CoV-2 and coronaviruses (TCRdb year 2021). These TCRs are of unknown antigen specificity. The library was built by means of the immunoSEQ multiplex PCR assay. In its TCRdb copy, this immuneACCESS table keeps in-frame sequences only and misses some clones. Where compared with another copy, unresolved V genes explain less than half of these, and the others have no known cause. Across this sample there are about 43,000 clones, with about 80% seen only once. About 1.5% of the sample is in the top ten clones. The sample comprised naive CD4+ T cells from PBMCs, cultured in vitro. The cell subset or site tag for this specimen amounts to: naive CD4+ T cells isolated by negative enrichment. These receptors all come from an adult with COVID-19.

The V call is TRBV11-2, the J call TRBJ2-1, with 7 bases aligning to TRBD2. Germline values: CDR1 SGHAT, CDR2 FQNNGV. The CDR3 sequence is 18 residues long. V was clipped by 5 bases and J by 8 bases; unmatched bases: 21. The CDR3 is CASSPLLGQGGPGDEQFF. In DNA, the CDR3 is TGTGCCAGCAGCCCCCTTCTCGGCCAGGGAGGGCCTGGGGATGAGCAGTTCTTC.

The V gene is TRBV28, the J gene TRBJ2-6; possibly TRBD2 for D (6 bases). This CDR3 region has 15 residues. The germline V gene encodes CDR1 MDHEN and CDR2 SYDVKM. V gave up 5 bases and J gave up 0 bases, with 8 bases separating them. As DNA, the CDR3 is TGTGCCAGCAGTGCCGGGGGCTCTGGGGCCAACGTCCTGACTTTC. Translating gives CASSAGGSGANVLTF.

V gene TRBV24-1 combines with J gene TRBJ2-3; D is possibly TRBD2 (6 bases). V was cut by 7 bases and J by 2 bases, with 15 bases left in between. The CDR3 length is 15 residues. CDR1 is KGHDR and CDR2 is SFDVKD in the germline V gene. The CDR3 is CATSTGEDDTDTQYF. For the CDR3, the DNA is TGTGCCACCAGCACGGGGGAGGACGACACAGATACGCAGTATTTT.

The rearrangement joins TRBV7-9 to TRBJ2-4, with TRBD1 as a possible D gene (6 bases). V was cut by 4 bases and J by 2 bases, with 15 bases left in between. This CDR3 is 16 amino acids long. Germline values: CDR1 SEHNR, CDR2 FQNEAQ (reference sequence). CDR3 loop: CASSWGREGTKNIQYF. The CDR3, as DNA: TGTGCCAGCAGCTGGGGGCGTGAGGGGACCAAAAACATTCAGTACTTC.

The chain combines TRBV2 with TRBJ2-7; D possibly corresponds to TRBD1 (6 bases). In germline, CDR1 is SNHLY, CDR2 FYNNEI. V lost 5 bases, J lost 3 bases, and 11 bases lay in between. This CDR3 comprises 13 residues. In DNA, the CDR3 is TGTGCCAGCAGTTCCGAACAGGGCTACGAGCAGTACTTC. Its protein product is CASSSEQGYEQYF. Full variable domain (rest looked up from reference TRBV2 and TRBJ2-7): EPEVTQTPSHQVTQMGQEVILRCVPISNHLYFYWYRQILGQKVEFLVSFYNNEISEKSEIFDDQFSVERPDGSNFTLKIRSTKLEDSAMYFCASSSEQGYEQYFGPGTRLTVT.

This rearrangement joins TRBV30 to TRBJ2-2, with TRBD1 identical over 11 bases. The CDR3 loop spans 16 amino acids. Unmatched junction bases numbered 5, after V lost 0 bases and J lost 5 bases. Germline V gives CDR1 GTSNPN, CDR2 SVGIG (reference sequence). CDR3 bases: TGTGCCTGGAGTGTATCGGGACAGGGGGGGACCGGGGAGCTGTTTTTT. Translating it yields CAWSVSGQGGTGELFF.

The V gene is TRBV28, the J gene TRBJ1-1; D perhaps matches TRBD1 (5 bases). Per the germline V gene, CDR1 is MDHEN and CDR2 is SYDVKM. V lost 7 bases and J 1 base, leaving 13 bases between the germline ends. This CDR3 spans 14 amino acids. CDR3 region: CASINLQGNTEAFF. The CDR3 DNA reads TGTGCCAGCATAAACCTGCAGGGGAACACTGAAGCTTTCTTT.

The chain links TRBV6-5 to TRBJ1-5; D not certain. V was trimmed by 4 bases and J by 4 bases, leaving 11 bases between them. CDR1 MNHEY and CDR2 SVGAGI come from the germline V gene. CDR3 length: 14 residues. CDR3 sequence (DNA): TGTGCCAGCAGTTCGTTAAGGGTAAATCAGCCCCAGCATTTT. The encoded protein is CASSSLRVNQPQHF.

The chain is built from TRBV19 and TRBJ1-5, with 8 positions matching TRBD1. This CDR3 has 14 amino acids. The ends lost 8 bases at V and 3 bases at J; junction bases unmatched: 6. CDR1 is LNHDA and CDR2 is SQIVND in the germline V gene (reference sequence). CDR3: CASQAGGFNQPQHF. The CDR3 region has the DNA TGTGCCAGTCAGGCAGGGGGCTTCAATCAGCCCCAGCATTTT.

V is TRBV7-2 and J is TRBJ2-3; perhaps TRBD1 as D (5 bases). Germline CDR1 and CDR2: SGHTA and FQGNSA. Trimming removed 5 bases from V and 5 bases from J, with 20 bases in between. The CDR3 extends over 16 amino acids. DNA for the CDR3: TGTGCCAGCAGCATTAGGGGCGCAGGGCTGGGAGATACGCAGTATTTT. Translated: CASSIRGAGLGDTQYF.

Turning to this clone: The junction departs from germline at one end; a sequencing error may be responsible. The rearrangement joins TRBV7-9 to TRBJ2-1, with unresolved D. Looked up from germline, CDR1 is SEHNR and CDR2 is FQNEAQ (reference sequence). The CDR3 consists of 18 residues. The CDR3 coding sequence is TGTGCCAGCAGCCCCCATTTAGCTGGCGACAATTCCTACAATGAGCGGTTCTTC. Translation: CASSPHLAGDNSYNERFF.

The chain has TRBV6-6 and TRBJ1-1; D is undetermined. The CDR3 contains 13 residues. CDR1 and CDR2 from the germline V gene are MNHNY and SVGAGI (reference sequence). Trimming left V 5 bases short and J 4 bases short, with 11 bases between. DNA for the CDR3: TGTGCCAGCAGTGACACGCTGGGCACTGAAGCTTTCTTT. It specifies CASSDTLGTEAFF.

The chain employs TRBV7-9 and TRBJ2-1; D unclear. The germline V gene encodes CDR1 SEHNR and CDR2 FQNEAQ (reference sequence). The CDR3 length is 17 residues. V was trimmed by 0 bases and J by 2 bases, leaving 14 bases between them. The CDR3 protein is CASSLARGGVTYNEQFF. CDR3 in DNA: TGTGCCAGCAGCTTAGCGCGTGGCGGTGTCACCTACAATGAGCAGTTCTTC.

This clone was counted between two and nine times. The J gene is TRBJ2-3, the V gene TRBV19; D gene uncertain. The CDR3 runs 13 residues. V lost 4 bases and J 2 bases, leaving 7 bases between the germline ends. The V gene's germline CDR1 is LNHDA and CDR2 SQIVND (reference sequence). DNA for the CDR3: TGTGCCAGTAGTACGGTCGACACAGATACGCAGTATTTT. Translated, it gives CASSTVDTDTQYF.

This chain connects TRBV2 to TRBJ2-3; 7 bases line up with TRBD1. Losses at the gene ends were 4 bases for V and 4 bases for J; bases not matched to a gene: 8. Germline values: CDR1 SNHLY, CDR2 FYNNEI. The CDR3 is 15 amino acids. CDR3 in amino acids: CASSGGNRGADTQYF. As DNA, the CDR3 is TGTGCCAGCAGTGGGGGCAACAGGGGTGCAGATACGCAGTATTTT.

The chain combines TRBV9 with TRBJ2-5; the D is unclear. There are 15 residues in the CDR3. The V and J ends lost 2 bases and 1 base respectively, with 12 bases between them. The germline CDR1 and CDR2 sequences are SGDLS and YYNGEE. In nucleotides, the CDR3 is TGTGCCAGCAGCGTGGGCTCGGCCCGCCAAGAGACCCAGTACTTC. Encoded protein: CASSVGSARQETQYF.

This clone was counted between two and nine times. The CDR3 protein is CASSRTGPTEAFF. The CDR3 DNA follows: TGTGCCAGTAGCAGGACAGGGCCCACTGAAGCTTTCTTT. The chain couples TRBV19 to TRBJ1-1; 8 bases agree with TRBD1. The V and J ends lost 6 bases and 4 bases, in that order; junction bases with no gene match: 4. This CDR3 has 13 residues. Germline lookup yields CDR1 LNHDA and CDR2 SQIVND (reference sequence).

The rearrangement uses TRBV28 and TRBJ1-2; D gene unclear. Germline V gives CDR1 MDHEN, CDR2 SYDVKM. Trimming removed 3 bases from V and 6 bases from J, with 14 bases in between. The CDR3 runs 14 residues. Written as DNA, the CDR3 is TGTGCCAGCAGTTTGGGTAATTTATTAGATGGCTACACCTTC. As protein: CASSLGNLLDGYTF.

DNA of the CDR3: TGCGCCAGCAGCTGGACTAGCGGGAGTTTGAATGAGCAGTTCTTC. This gives the protein CASSWTSGSLNEQFF. The chain recombines TRBV5-1 with TRBJ2-1; 13 bases line up with TRBD2. The CDR3 loop spans 15 amino acids. Germline V gene sequence: CDR1 SGHRS, CDR2 YFSETQ. The V gene end was trimmed by 3 bases and the J gene end by 7 bases; junction bases not matched to a gene: 4.

This sequence joins TRBV19 and TRBJ1-1, with D uncertain. The V end lost 4 bases, the J end lost 11 bases, and 11 bases lay between the germline ends. The CDR3 is made up of 11 amino acids. Germline loops: CDR1 LNHDA, CDR2 SQIVND (reference sequence). CDR3 nucleotides: TGTGCCAGTAGTAACCGGGTGAGTGCTTTCTTT. Translation gives CASSNRVSAFF.

This sequence joins TRBV19 and TRBJ2-1; maybe TRBD2 (6 bases). Germline V lookup: CDR1 LNHDA, CDR2 SQIVND (reference sequence). The CDR3 loop spans 15 amino acids. The ends were cut back, 3 bases at V and 2 bases at J, with 11 bases in the middle. This CDR3 reads CASSIARTTYNEQFF. DNA of the CDR3: TGTGCCAGTAGTATCGCCCGGACTACCTACAATGAGCAGTTCTTC. The variable domain in full, completed from reference TRBV19 and TRBJ2-1, reads DGGITQSPKYLFRKEGQNVTLSCEQNLNHDAMYWYRQDPGQGLRLIYYSQIVNDFQKGDIAEGYSVSREKKESFPLTVTSAQKNPTAFYLCASSIARTTYNEQFFGPGTRLTVL.